This TCR beta chain stems from a study of cytomegalovirus exposure and HLA in healthy donors. Study-wide background: A later analysis reported the same platform for the 90 to 150 validation repertoires and the approximately 720 first-cohort repertoires.

Regarding the study as a whole: Cytomegalovirus-associated TCR beta chains were listed, numbering more than 150. First-cohort TCR clusters tended to co-occur in the 130 or so validation repertoires, a later analysis found.

This table comes from immunoSEQ multiplex PCR, and its TCRdb copy is limited to in-frame clones, with some not included. The repertoire holds some 200,000 clones, with roughly 84% as singletons. The CDR3 is 13 residues long. The V end was cut by 2 bases, the J end by 6 bases, with 10 bases between. Germline V CDR1 and CDR2: MGHDK, SYGVNS. As for this clone: The antigen is undetermined.

This clonotype was obtained from a woman aged 18 to 35 in good health and CMV-seropositive. Source material: PBMCs. The V call is TRBV25-1, the J call TRBJ1-1, with D possibly matching TRBD1 (6 bases). The DNA of the CDR3 is TGTGCCAGCAGTGAACAGGGGATATCTGAAGCTTTCTTT. It specifies CASSEQGISEAFF.